These T cell receptor beta chains were read from a single sample in a study of blood T cell repertoires in COVID-19. TCRdb's copy holds only in-frame clones and misses some; the assay was immunoSEQ multiplex PCR. Among 150,000 to 200,000 clones listed, roughly 80% were seen once. Sequencing used peripheral blood. The receptor source for this set is a man in his fifties or sixties with acute or convalescent COVID-19. CDR3s include the opening cysteine and the closing phenylalanine or tryptophan. A D gene is named only where the DNA matches it firmly. Clone size is stated in some rows and not others, as once, few, many or a class when expanded.

.	many	16	TRBV25-1	TRBJ1-3	CASSEWMGSSGNTIYF	TGTGCCAGCAGTGAATGGATGGGGAGCTCTGGAAACACCATATATTTT
.	.	13	TRBV12-3/TRBV12-4	TRBJ1-2	CASSTFDSYGYTF	TGTGCCAGCAGCACCTTCGACAGCTATGGCTACACCTTC
.	once	14	TRBV5-1	TRBJ1-2	CASSLETPGYGYTF	TGCGCCAGCAGCTTGGAAACTCCTGGCTATGGCTACACCTTC
TRBD1	.	14	TRBV10-3	TRBJ1-1	CAISQTGGDTEAFF	TGTGCCATCAGCCAGACAGGGGGGGACACTGAAGCTTTCTTT
TRBD1	.	15	TRBV12-5	TRBJ2-7	CASGWGTGVLYEQYF	TGTGCTAGTGGTTGGGGGACAGGGGTCCTCTACGAGCAGTACTTC
.	.	13	TRBV14	TRBJ1-1	CASSHQTGTEAFF	TGTGCCAGCAGCCACCAGACGGGGACTGAAGCTTTCTTT
.	.	17	TRBV4-1	TRBJ1-4	CASSQEDSGSTNEKLFF	TGCGCCAGCAGCCAAGAGGACAGCGGTTCAACTAATGAAAAACTGTTTTTT
.	.	14	TRBV5-1	TRBJ2-3	CASSLGLFGDTQYF	TGCGCCAGCAGCTTGGGCCTTTTCGGGGATACGCAGTATTTT
TRBD2	few	16	TRBV13	TRBJ2-5	CASSFGLAGGRETQYF	TGTGCCAGCAGCTTCGGACTAGCGGGGGGGCGGGAGACCCAGTACTTC
.	.	13	TRBV7-8	TRBJ1-6	CASWRGQSSPLHF	TGTGCCAGCTGGCGGGGGCAAAGTTCACCCCTCCACTTT
.	.	16	TRBV4-1	TRBJ2-7	CASSQSPTRTPGEQYF	TGCGCCAGCAGCCAATCCCCGACCCGTACCCCGGGCGAGCAGTACTTC
TRBD1	.	17	TRBV7-7	TRBJ2-5	CASSPRAPGQGEETQYF	TGTGCCAGCAGCCCGAGAGCCCCGGGACAGGGAGAAGAGACCCAGTACTTC
.	once	15	TRBV18	TRBJ1-4	CASSSTGRKDEKLFF	TGTGCCAGCTCATCAACAGGGCGGAAGGATGAAAAACTGTTTTTT
TRBD1	.	14	TRBV5-1	TRBJ2-5	CASRLGTGGETQYF	TGCGCCAGCAGATTAGGGACAGGCGGGGAGACCCAGTACTTC
TRBD1	.	15	TRBV9	TRBJ1-3	CASSVGDREWNTIYF	TGTGCCAGCAGCGTAGGGGACAGGGAGTGGAACACCATATATTTT
TRBD2	.	13	TRBV3-1/TRBV3-2	TRBJ2-1	CASSQAGGGEQFF	TGTGCCAGCAGCCAAGCGGGGGGGGGTGAGCAGTTCTTC
.	.	14	TRBV11-2	TRBJ1-1	CASSLIWAGTEAFF	TGTGCCAGCAGCTTAATATGGGCTGGAACTGAAGCTTTCTTT
TRBD1	few	15	TRBV2	TRBJ1-5	CASSAMDRTDQPQHF	TGTGCCAGCAGTGCGATGGACAGGACTGATCAGCCCCAGCATTTT
TRBD1	.	15	TRBV9	TRBJ2-5	CASSAVQGVQETQYF	TGTGCCAGCAGCGCCGTCCAGGGGGTTCAAGAGACCCAGTACTTC
.	.	14	TRBV6-1	TRBJ1-2	CASSERGTVYGYTF	TGTGCCAGCAGTGAAAGGGGGACGGTCTATGGCTACACCTTC
TRBD1	.	15	TRBV19	TRBJ1-4	CASRATGRRYEKLFF	TGTGCCAGTCGAGCGACAGGGCGGCGTTACGAAAAACTGTTTTTT
.	.	13	TRBV12-3/TRBV12-4	TRBJ1-6	CASRAVYNSPLHF	TGTGCCAGCAGGGCAGTTTATAATTCACCCCTCCACTTT
TRBD1	.	15	TRBV9	TRBJ2-7	CASSAQTGGVYEQYF	TGTGCCAGCAGCGCCCAGACAGGGGGCGTGTACGAGCAGTACTTC
TRBD1	.	17	TRBV5-4	TRBJ2-5	CASSLGQGGLLGETQYF	TGTGCCAGCAGCCTCGGACAGGGAGGTTTGCTGGGGGAGACCCAGTACTTC
TRBD1	.	13	TRBV6-6	TRBJ1-4	CASTGQGSEKLFF	TGTGCCAGCACCGGACAGGGTTCTGAAAAACTGTTTTTT
TRBD2	.	16	TRBV4-2	TRBJ2-7	CASSHGTSGGAAEQYF	TGTGCCAGCAGCCACGGGACTAGCGGGGGGGCCGCCGAGCAGTACTTC
.	.	14	TRBV19	TRBJ1-1	CASSIVGGSTEAFF	TGTGCCAGTAGTATAGTTGGGGGCTCCACTGAAGCTTTCTTT
.	.	14	TRBV11-2	TRBJ2-1	CASSSGHIYNEQFF	TGTGCCAGCAGCTCGGGACACATCTACAATGAGCAGTTCTTC
.	.	13	TRBV10-3	TRBJ2-7	CAISEAASYEQYF	TGTGCCATCAGTGAGGCAGCGAGCTACGAGCAGTACTTC
.	.	12	TRBV29-1	TRBJ1-1	CSVRPGDAEAFF	TGCAGCGTTCGCCCAGGGGACGCTGAAGCTTTCTTT
TRBD1	.	14	TRBV5-6	TRBJ1-2	CASSSGDSGNGYTF	TGTGCCAGCAGTTCCGGGGACAGCGGAAATGGCTACACCTTC
TRBD1	.	14	TRBV2	TRBJ2-2	CASSAGGNTGELFF	TGTGCCAGCAGTGCAGGGGGCAACACCGGGGAGCTGTTTTTT
.	.	15	TRBV24-1	TRBJ2-2	CATSDSQGNTGELFF	TGTGCCACCAGTGATTCACAGGGGAACACCGGGGAGCTGTTTTTT
.	.	13	TRBV13	TRBJ2-7	CASSLGQSYEQYF	TGTGCCAGCAGCTTAGGACAGAGCTACGAGCAGTACTTC
TRBD1	few	13	TRBV2	TRBJ1-1	CASSRDRDTEAFF	TGTGCCAGCTCCCGCGACAGGGACACTGAAGCTTTCTTT
TRBD1	few	17	TRBV4-1	TRBJ1-5	CASSQVFRGNSNQPQHF	TGCGCCAGCAGCCAGGTCTTCAGGGGGAATAGCAATCAGCCCCAGCATTTT
.	.	13	TRBV11-2	TRBJ2-5	CASSSDLQETQYF	TGTGCCAGCAGTAGCGACCTGCAAGAGACCCAGTACTTC
TRBD1	.	14	TRBV4-3	TRBJ2-5	CASSRGQGEETQYF	TGCGCCAGCAGCCGCGGACAGGGGGAAGAGACCCAGTACTTC
TRBD1	.	17	TRBV11-2	TRBJ2-5	CASSLVPDRGGWETQYF	TGTGCCAGCAGCTTAGTTCCCGACAGGGGAGGTTGGGAGACCCAGTACTTC
TRBD1	.	15	TRBV4-2	TRBJ1-2	CASSQAGTGGTGYTF	TGTGCCAGCAGCCAAGCCGGGACAGGGGGCACTGGCTACACCTTC
TRBD1	many	12	TRBV5-1	TRBJ1-1	CASSHRGREAFF	TGCGCCAGCAGCCACAGGGGGCGCGAGGCTTTCTTT
.	.	15	TRBV27	TRBJ2-1	CASSFWRSSYNEQFF	TGTGCCAGCAGTTTTTGGCGGAGCTCCTACAATGAGCAGTTCTTC
TRBD1	.	15	TRBV3-1/TRBV3-2	TRBJ1-2	CASSQLQGPSGGYTF	TGTGCCAGCAGCCAGCTACAGGGGCCCTCTGGGGGCTACACCTTC